This record looks at one T cell receptor (beta chain) sequence and its context. Profiled with immunoSEQ multiplex PCR; TCRdb holds only in-frame clones, not every one. Among some 50,000 clones listed, around four fifths were seen once. The germline CDR1 and CDR2 sequences are SGHVS and FQNEAQ. The CDR3 length is 17 residues. With 1 base clipped from V and 3 bases from J, the junction kept 8 bases outside the gene matches. This record belongs to a study of T cell responses to AZD1222 COVID-19 vaccine. The sequences come from peripheral blood, collected on day 0 of MenACWY control vaccination. The clonotype was recovered from an adult in good health. The chain uses TRBV7-8 and TRBJ2-2; 7 bases fit TRBD1. CDR3 nucleotides: TGTGCCAGCAGCTTAGGAGGGGGCGGTTGGGACACCGGGGAGCTGTTTTTT. This encodes CASSLGGGGWDTGELFF.